A selection of T cell receptor beta chains follows, all from one sample in a study of blood T cell repertoires in COVID-19. Measured with immunoSEQ multiplex PCR; TCRdb has only the in-frame clones, and not every one. This sample has about 130,000 clones, with 70% to 85% found just once. The sequenced material came from peripheral blood. These receptors were obtained from a woman aged 45-65 years with acute or convalescent COVID-19. CDR3s include the opening cysteine and the closing phenylalanine or tryptophan. A D gene is named only where the DNA matches it firmly. Rows may omit the clone size; those that give it use once, few, many or a size class.

d_gene	v_gene	len	j_gene	abundance	CDR3aa	CDR3nt
.	TRBV12-3/TRBV12-4	13	TRBJ1-5	.	CASSETGNQPQHF	TGTGCCAGCAGCGAAACAGGCAATCAGCCCCAGCATTTT
.	TRBV6-1	14	TRBJ1-2	.	CASSDPSRGGGYTF	TGTGCCAGCAGTGACCCGAGTAGGGGGGGCGGCTACACCTTC
TRBD1	TRBV5-1	15	TRBJ1-6	.	CASSLEGQNNSPLHF	TGCGCCAGCAGCTTAGAGGGACAGAATAATTCACCCCTCCACTTT
.	TRBV6-5	15	TRBJ2-2	.	CASSYSLVGTGELFF	TGTGCCAGCAGTTACTCCCTAGTAGGAACCGGGGAGCTGTTTTTT
.	TRBV5-5	14	TRBJ1-5	.	CASSLWGSNQPQHF	TGTGCCAGCAGCTTGTGGGGCAGCAATCAGCCCCAGCATTTT
.	TRBV11-2	13	TRBJ2-3	.	CASSHPRTDTQYF	TGTGCCAGCAGCCACCCGCGAACAGATACGCAGTATTTT
TRBD2	TRBV11-2	17	TRBJ2-2	.	CASSLGRRGGYTGELFF	TGTGCCAGCAGCTTAGGTAGGCGGGGGGGTTACACCGGGGAGCTGTTTTTT
.	TRBV11-2	17	TRBJ1-1	few	CASSLVPKGQLNTEAFF	TGTGCCAGCAGCTTAGTACCTAAAGGACAGTTGAACACTGAAGCTTTCTTT
TRBD1	TRBV2	14	TRBJ1-6	.	CASSQGQAYSPLHF	TGTGCCAGCAGTCAGGGACAGGCCTATTCACCCCTCCACTTT
.	TRBV29-1	15	TRBJ2-7	.	CSVVKNAGSSYEQYF	TGCAGCGTTGTAAAAAATGCGGGCAGCTCCTACGAGCAGTACTTC
TRBD2	TRBV4-2	16	TRBJ2-1	.	CASSQGVGGALNEQFF	TGTGCCAGCAGCCAAGGGGTCGGGGGGGCGCTCAATGAGCAGTTCTTC
.	TRBV11-2	18	TRBJ1-5	.	CASSSRGSRSYSNQPQHF	TGTGCCAGCAGCTCCAGGGGCTCTCGATCCTATAGCAATCAGCCCCAGCATTTT
.	TRBV9	14	TRBJ1-4	.	CASSHHRESEKLFF	TGTGCCAGCAGCCACCACCGGGAAAGTGAAAAACTGTTTTTT
.	TRBV5-8	13	TRBJ1-1	.	CASSLGQVYEAFF	TGTGCCAGCAGCTTGGGACAGGTATATGAAGCTTTCTTT
TRBD1	TRBV15	15	TRBJ2-7	once	CATGKPGQGAREQYF	TGTGCCACCGGAAAGCCGGGACAGGGGGCAAGGGAGCAGTACTTC
.	TRBV27	17	TRBJ2-6	.	CASSLSGRLSGANVLTF	TGTGCCAGCAGTTTGTCGGGGAGGCTCTCTGGGGCCAACGTCCTGACTTTC
.	TRBV7-9	14	TRBJ1-5	.	CASSFSSGNQPQHF	TGTGCCAGCAGCTTCTCTTCGGGAAATCAGCCCCAGCATTTT
.	TRBV5-1	17	TRBJ1-3	.	CASSPTSRQFSGNTIYF	TGCGCCAGCAGCCCAACATCGCGGCAGTTCTCTGGAAACACCATATATTTT
.	TRBV9	15	TRBJ2-3	.	CASSLVGGGTDTQYF	TGTGCCAGCTCCCTAGTAGGGGGGGGCACAGATACGCAGTATTTT
TRBD2	TRBV7-3	17	TRBJ2-1	once	CASSYTSPGLVYNEQFF	TGTGCCAGCAGCTACACATCACCGGGACTAGTTTACAATGAGCAGTTCTTC
.	TRBV7-2	16	TRBJ1-1	.	CASRSLRGNMNTEAFF	TGTGCCAGCAGGTCCCTCAGAGGCAACATGAACACTGAAGCTTTCTTT
.	TRBV3-1/TRBV3-2	14	TRBJ2-1	.	CASSQELTYNEQFF	TGTGCCAGCAGCCAAGAGCTAACTTACAATGAGCAGTTCTTC
.	TRBV29-1	12	TRBJ1-1	.	CSVRREGTEAFF	TGCAGCGTTCGCAGGGAGGGCACTGAAGCTTTCTTT
TRBD1	TRBV3-1/TRBV3-2	14	TRBJ2-7	few	CASSPRQGPYEQYF	TGTGCCAGCAGCCCCAGACAGGGTCCGTACGAGCAGTACTTC
TRBD1	TRBV4-2	17	TRBJ1-2	.	CASSQETGGNWLYGYTF	TGTGCCAGCAGCCAAGAGACAGGGGGAAACTGGCTCTATGGCTACACCTTC
TRBD1	TRBV2	14	TRBJ1-1	.	CASSADRANTEAFF	TGTGCCAGCAGCGCGGACAGGGCGAACACTGAAGCTTTCTTT
.	TRBV6-6	17	TRBJ1-2	.	CASSPKTNWRGVDGYTF	TGTGCCAGCAGTCCTAAGACCAACTGGAGGGGTGTAGATGGCTACACCTTC
.	TRBV11-2	16	TRBJ1-4	.	CASNLGQGSTNEKLFF	TGTGCCAGCAACTTGGGTCAGGGGTCAACTAATGAAAAACTGTTTTTT
.	TRBV9	14	TRBJ1-6	.	CASSVGGDNSPLHF	TGTGCCAGCAGCGTTGGGGGGGATAATTCACCCCTCCACTTT
.	TRBV11-2	17	TRBJ1-6	few	CASRTYRASSYNSPLHF	TGTGCCAGCAGAACGTACAGGGCGAGCTCCTATAATTCACCCCTCCACTTT
.	TRBV4-1	16	TRBJ1-5	.	CASSHPKGQTNQPQHF	TGCGCCAGCAGCCACCCAAAGGGGCAGACTAATCAGCCCCAGCATTTT
TRBD1	TRBV28	15	TRBJ1-6	few	CASSPGDRDDSPLHF	TGTGCCAGCAGCCCCGGGGACAGGGATGATTCACCCCTCCACTTT
TRBD1	TRBV5-1	17	TRBJ2-2	.	CASSLTGARSNTGELFF	TGCGCCAGCAGCTTGACAGGGGCCCGTTCGAACACCGGGGAGCTGTTTTTT
TRBD1	TRBV30	14	TRBJ1-2	.	CAWSRGQGGYGYTF	TGTGCCTGGAGCCGGGGACAGGGGGGTTATGGCTACACCTTC
TRBD1	TRBV19	15	TRBJ1-2	.	CASTPGGKGSYGYTF	TGTGCCAGTACCCCAGGGGGAAAGGGATCTTATGGCTACACCTTC
TRBD1	TRBV27	16	TRBJ1-6	.	CASSLGQGSYNSPLHF	TGTGCCAGCAGTTTAGGACAGGGCTCGTATAATTCACCCCTCCACTTT
.	TRBV5-6	13	TRBJ1-1	.	CASLRVRNTEAFF	TGTGCCAGCCTGCGGGTCCGGAACACTGAAGCTTTCTTT
.	TRBV6-1	10	TRBJ1-2	.	CASSEYSGTF	TGTGCCAGCAGTGAATATTCGGGTACCTTC
TRBD2	TRBV11-2	16	TRBJ2-1	.	CASSSHGLARRNEQFF	TGTGCCAGCAGCTCACACGGACTAGCTAGAAGGAATGAGCAGTTCTTC